The rows below give T cell receptor beta chains drawn from one sample of a study of persistence of HIV-infected CD4 T cells. Antigen specificity for these receptors is unknown. TCRdb's table, derived via immunoSEQ multiplex PCR, lists solely in-frame clones and lacks some. The data contain more than 30,000 clones, about 85% of them singletons. The input for sequencing was CD4+ T cells sorted from PBMCs after roughly 18-hour stimulation, taken from a patient who received antiretroviral therapy. The receptors were gathered from an adult man with HIV who was CMV-seropositive. Both conserved end residues are part of each CDR3. Part of the rows lack a size; the others show once, few, many or a class for expanded clones.

CDR3 protein: CASRPDRDSNQPQHF
clone size: -
V gene: TRBV4-1

CDR3 protein: CAWSHSRAYGYTF
clone size: -
V gene: TRBV30

CDR3 protein: CASSFGAAYNEQFF
clone size: -
V gene: TRBV28

CDR3 protein: CASSRPEASTDTQYF
clone size: -
V gene: TRBV6-6

CDR3 protein: CASSISGSGELFF
clone size: -
V gene: TRBV19

CDR3 protein: CASSIWTSGFSYNEQFF
clone size: once
V gene: TRBV19

CDR3 protein: CASSLAPIGGGTDTQYF
clone size: -
V gene: TRBV5-4

CDR3 protein: CASSYAGTGSYEQYF
clone size: -
V gene: TRBV6-2/TRBV6-3

CDR3 protein: CASSSARENYGYTF
clone size: -
V gene: TRBV6-5

CDR3 protein: CASSMGHLSYEQYF
clone size: -
V gene: TRBV19

CDR3 protein: CASSFGGSANTEAFF
clone size: -
V gene: TRBV5-5

CDR3 protein: CASSDRGSPLHF
clone size: -
V gene: TRBV19

CDR3 protein: CAISDSTGTGKGGYTF
clone size: -
V gene: TRBV10-3

CDR3 protein: CASSPDTYYGYTF
clone size: few
V gene: TRBV5-1

CDR3 protein: CASSPDQGQGPYEQYF
clone size: -
V gene: TRBV5-1

CDR3 protein: CASNSGLKNTEAFF
clone size: -
V gene: TRBV9

CDR3 protein: CASSLDLGQIRYGYTF
clone size: few
V gene: TRBV5-5

CDR3 protein: CASGPPGLSVGTYEQYF
clone size: -
V gene: TRBV12-5

CDR3 protein: CASSQGTYGYTF
clone size: -
V gene: TRBV18

CDR3 protein: CASSEAGHKVTGELFF
clone size: -
V gene: TRBV6-1

CDR3 protein: CASSPFSGDTQYF
clone size: -
V gene: TRBV5-1

CDR3 protein: CASSLEYGEYGYTF
clone size: -
V gene: TRBV7-9

CDR3 protein: CASRGTGGRDEQYF
clone size: -
V gene: TRBV2